This T cell receptor (beta chain) was observed in a study of blood T cells in healthy people across ages. This CDR3 is 13 amino acids long. Germline CDR1 is SNHLY and CDR2 is FYNNEI. Trimming removed 3 bases from V and 5 bases from J, with 10 bases in between. A J-beta primer mix and a sample-barcoded 5' primer were used in a second PCR of about 6 to 12 cycles. TCRdb re-called the 5' RACE reads through MiXCR, storing one row per CDR3 protein. Among fewer than 700,000 distinct CDR3 sequences listed, roughly 48% were seen once. The chain uses TRBV2 and TRBJ1-2; D ambiguous. The sequence came from a man older than 75 in good health. The sequenced sample was blood. CDR3 sequence reads: CASSESRTYGYTF. CDR3 DNA sequence: TGTGCCAGCAGTGAGAGCAGGACGTATGGCTACACCTTC.